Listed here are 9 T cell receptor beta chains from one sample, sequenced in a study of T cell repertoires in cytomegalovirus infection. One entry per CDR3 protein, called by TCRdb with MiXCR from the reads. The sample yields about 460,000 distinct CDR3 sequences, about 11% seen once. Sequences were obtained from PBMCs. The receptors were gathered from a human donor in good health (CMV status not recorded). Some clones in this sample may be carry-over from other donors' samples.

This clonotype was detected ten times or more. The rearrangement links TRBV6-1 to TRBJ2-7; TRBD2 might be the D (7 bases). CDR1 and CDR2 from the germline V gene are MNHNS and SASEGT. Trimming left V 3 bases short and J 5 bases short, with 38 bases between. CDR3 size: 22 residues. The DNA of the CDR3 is TGTGCCAGCAGTGACACCTGGACAGTCGATTCCACCAGCGGGGTTCTACTCGACGAGCAGTACTTC. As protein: CASSDTWTVDSTSGVLLDEQYF.

CDR3 loop: CASTRKGDGYTF. CDR3 in DNA: TGTGCCAGCACCCGAAAGGGGGATGGCTACACCTTC. The chain carries TRBV27 and TRBJ1-2; TRBD1 is a possible D gene (6 bases). From germline, CDR1 is MNHEY and CDR2 SMNVEV (reference sequence). CDR3 size: 12 residues. V was cut by 7 bases and J by 6 bases, with 12 bases left in between.

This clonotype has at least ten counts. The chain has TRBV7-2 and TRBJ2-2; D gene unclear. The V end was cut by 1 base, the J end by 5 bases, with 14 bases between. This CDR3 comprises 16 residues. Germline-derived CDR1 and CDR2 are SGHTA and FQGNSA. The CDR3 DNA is TGTGCCAGCAGCTTAGAACTGGGCCCCCTAACCGGGGAGCTGTTTTTT. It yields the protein CASSLELGPLTGELFF. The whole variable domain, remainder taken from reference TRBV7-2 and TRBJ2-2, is GAGVSQSPSNKVTEKGKDVELRCDPISGHTALYWYRQSLGQGLEFLIYFQGNSAPDKSGLPSDRFSAERTGGSVSTLTIQRTQQEDSAVYLCASSLELGPLTGELFFGEGSRLTVL.

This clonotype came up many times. The CDR3 spells CASGLGTEVFF. For the CDR3, the DNA is TGTGCTAGTGGTTTGGGGACAGAAGTGTTTTTT. The genes are TRBV12-5 and TRBJ2-2; TRBD1 might be the D (6 bases). Trimming cost V 1 base and J 15 bases, with 9 bases left between them. The CDR3 runs to 11 residues. Germline V gene lookup returns CDR1 LGHNT and CDR2 FRNRAP.

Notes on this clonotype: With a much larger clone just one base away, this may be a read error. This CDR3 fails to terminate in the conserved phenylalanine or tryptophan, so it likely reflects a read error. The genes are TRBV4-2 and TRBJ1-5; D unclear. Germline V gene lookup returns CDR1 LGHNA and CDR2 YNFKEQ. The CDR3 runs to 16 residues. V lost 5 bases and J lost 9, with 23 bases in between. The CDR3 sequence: CASSTGERVGLGPQHL. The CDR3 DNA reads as TGTGCCAGCAGCACTGGGGAAAGAGTAGGTCTGGGGCCCCAGCATCTT.

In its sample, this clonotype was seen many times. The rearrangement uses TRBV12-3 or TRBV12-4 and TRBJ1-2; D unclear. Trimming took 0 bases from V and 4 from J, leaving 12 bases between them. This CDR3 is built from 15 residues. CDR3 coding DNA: TGTGCCAGCAGTTTAGCCCCACGGATTTTCTATGGCTACACCTTC. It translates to CASSLAPRIFYGYTF.

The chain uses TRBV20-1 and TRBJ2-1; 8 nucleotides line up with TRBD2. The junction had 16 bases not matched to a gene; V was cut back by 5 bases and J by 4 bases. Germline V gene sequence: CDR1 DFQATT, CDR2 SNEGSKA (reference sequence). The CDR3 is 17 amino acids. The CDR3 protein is CSAPQTLSGGDYNEQFF. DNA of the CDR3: TGCAGTGCTCCACAAACCCTCAGCGGGGGCGATTACAATGAGCAGTTCTTC.

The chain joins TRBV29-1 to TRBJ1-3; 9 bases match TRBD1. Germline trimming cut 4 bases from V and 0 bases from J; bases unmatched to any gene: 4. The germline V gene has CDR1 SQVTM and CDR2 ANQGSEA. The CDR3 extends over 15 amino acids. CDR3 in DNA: TGCAGCGTTGCCTACAGGGGGCTCTCTGGAAACACCATATATTTT. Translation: CSVAYRGLSGNTIYF.

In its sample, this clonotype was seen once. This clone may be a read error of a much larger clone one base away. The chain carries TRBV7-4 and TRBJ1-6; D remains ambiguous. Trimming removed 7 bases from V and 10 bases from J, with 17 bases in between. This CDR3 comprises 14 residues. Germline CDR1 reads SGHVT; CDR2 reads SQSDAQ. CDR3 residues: CASISTEGDSPLHF. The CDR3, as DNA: TGTGCCAGCATCTCCACAGAGGGAGACTCACCCCTCCACTTT. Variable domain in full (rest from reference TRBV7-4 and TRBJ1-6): GAGVSQSPRYKVAKRGRDVALRCDSISGHVTLYWYRQTLGQGSEVLTYSQSDAQRDKSGRPSGRFSAERPERSVSTLKIQRTEQGDSAVYLCASISTEGDSPLHFGNGTRLTVT.